This TCR beta chain was captured in a study of T cells in Graves' hyperthyroidism and ophthalmopathy. General study results and limits: Before onset, by a median of approximately 6.8 months, the model predicted ophthalmopathy.

Amplification of TCR beta CDR3 regions was performed using RNA transcripts as template. TCR CDR3 regions were first amplified by RT-PCR with HTBI primers. TCRdb reanalysed the multiplex PCR reads using MiXCR and keeps one entry per CDR3 protein. The table has 450,000 to 700,000 distinct CDR3 sequences, about 43% seen once; the top ten hold roughly 19%. Note on this clonotype: What it binds is not known.

On the basis of clinical symptoms, serum thyroxine and TRAb, thyroid ultrasound and orbital computed tomography, diagnoses were made. The CDR3 is 13 amino acids. J gave up 5 bases and V 6 bases, and 6 bases lay outside the gene matches. Per the germline V gene, CDR1 is ENHRY and CDR2 is SYGVKD. The TCR comes from an adult woman with Graves' disease, either hyperthyroidism or ophthalmopathy (not recorded which). The rearrangement links TRBV10-3 to TRBJ2-7; 8 bases fit TRBD1. Sequenced: peripheral blood or thyroid tissue (not recorded which). The CDR3 spells CAISGQGAHEQYF. CDR3 nucleotides: TGTGCCATCAGCGGTCAGGGGGCCCACGAGCAGTACTTC.